Below are 14 T cell receptor beta chains sequenced from a single sample in a study of cytomegalovirus exposure and HLA in healthy donors. Primers: 60 Vbeta forward and 13 Jbeta reverse. The protocol was immunoSEQ multiplex PCR, while the TCRdb copy is restricted to in-frame clones and leaves out a portion. The table has 85,000 to 100,000 clones, roughly 82% seen once. Sequencing input: PBMCs. The receptor source for this set is a human donor in good health.

The chain employs TRBV11-2 and TRBJ1-1; 8 bases agree with TRBD1. V lost 4 bases and J lost 3; bases outside the gene matches: 1. The germline V gene encodes CDR1 SGHAT and CDR2 FQNNGV. The length of the CDR3 is 13 residues. CDR3 in amino acids: CASSSTGDTEAFF. CDR3 DNA: TGTGCCAGCAGCTCGACAGGGGACACTGAAGCTTTCTTT. Full variable domain (rest looked up from reference TRBV11-2 and TRBJ1-1): EAGVAQSPRYKIIEKRQSVAFWCNPISGHATLYWYQQILGQGPKLLIQFQNNGVVDDSQLPKDRFSAERLKGVDSTLKIQPAKLEDSAVYLCASSSTGDTEAFFGQGTRLTVV.

The chain's CDR3 is CASSPRPTGSNEKLFF. DNA of the CDR3: TGTGCCAGCTCACCAAGACCGACAGGGTCCAATGAAAAACTGTTTTTT. The chain joins TRBV18 to TRBJ1-4; 7 bases match TRBD1. The CDR3 runs to 16 residues. Looked up from germline, CDR1 is KGHSH and CDR2 is LQKENI. After removal of 2 bases from V and 5 bases from J, the junction contained 8 bases not matched to a gene.

This clone was seen only a few times. This chain joins TRBV18 and TRBJ1-6; the match to TRBD1 covers 8 bases. CDR3 length: 15 amino acids. Germline V lookup: CDR1 KGHSH, CDR2 LQKENI. J gave up 8 bases and V 4 bases, and 7 bases lay outside the gene matches. CDR3 region: CASSRKTGEDSPLHF. The CDR3 DNA follows: TGTGCCAGCTCACGAAAGACAGGGGAGGATTCACCCCTCCACTTT.

V and J are TRBV6-5 and TRBJ2-2; 10 positions agree with TRBD2. This CDR3 has 15 residues. CDR1 and CDR2 from the germline V gene are MNHEY and SVGAGI. J was trimmed by 6 bases and V by 5 bases; bases with no gene match: 6. DNA of the CDR3: TGTGCCAGCAGTGGACGGACTAGCGGTGCCGGGGAGCTGTTTTTT. It specifies CASSGRTSGAGELFF.

The chain recombines TRBV7-8 with TRBJ1-1; 9 bases line up with TRBD1. V lost 1 base, J lost 7 bases, and 10 bases stayed unmatched. This CDR3 has 16 amino acids. CDR1 is SGHVS, CDR2 FQNEAQ, per germline. The CDR3 DNA reads TGTGCCAGCAGCTTAGTACAGGGGGCGGTCACCCGTGAAGCTTTCTTT. Amino acids: CASSLVQGAVTREAFF.

The gene calls are TRBV7-9 and TRBJ2-1, with 7 bases that match TRBD1. The CDR3 consists of 15 residues. The germline V gene encodes CDR1 SEHNR and CDR2 FQNEAQ (reference sequence). The V and J ends lost 7 bases and 9 bases, in that order; junction bases with no gene match: 15. The CDR3 loop is CASNGGSEGAGEQFF. CDR3 sequence (DNA): TGTGCCAGCAACGGTGGAAGCGAGGGGGCGGGTGAGCAGTTCTTC.

V gene TRBV21-1 combines with J gene TRBJ2-7; the D call of TRBD2 is as the table states it, not checked on the DNA. TRBV21-1 is annotated as a pseudogene. This CDR3 spans 17 amino acids. CDR3 in DNA: TGTGCCAGCAGCAAAGAATGTCCAGCGGGGGGAATCTACGAGCAGTACTTC. Amino acids: CASSKECPAGGIYEQYF.

V and J are TRBV5-4 and TRBJ1-1, with D perhaps TRBD1 (6 bases). The germline V gene encodes CDR1 SGHNT and CDR2 YYREEE (reference sequence). The ends were cut back, 5 bases at V and 2 bases at J, with 16 bases in the middle. CDR3 size: 15 residues. This chain's CDR3 is CASSPGGTLNTEAFF. DNA for the CDR3: TGTGCCAGCAGTCCCGGGGGGACACTTAACACTGAAGCTTTCTTT.

The genes are TRBV30 and TRBJ2-1; 8 bases align to TRBD2. Germline CDR1 GTSNPN, CDR2 SVGIG (reference sequence). The V and J ends lost 0 bases and 0 bases, in that order; junction bases with no gene match: 1. The CDR3 sequence is 15 residues long. The CDR3, as DNA: TGTGCCTGGAGTGTAGGGACTAGCTCCTACAATGAGCAGTTCTTC. It translates to CAWSVGTSSYNEQFF.

This chain joins TRBV6-1 and TRBJ2-7, with 7 nucleotides matching TRBD1. CDR1 and CDR2 (germline): MNHNS, SASEGT. The CDR3 is 15 residues long. The trim removed 6 bases at V and 3 bases at J, leaving 11 bases unmatched. The CDR3 sequence is CASRVTGEQGYEQYF. CDR3 DNA sequence: TGTGCCAGCAGAGTTACAGGGGAGCAAGGCTACGAGCAGTACTTC.

This clone was picked up one time. The chain links TRBV6-6 to TRBJ2-3; 7 nucleotides line up with TRBD2. CDR3 size: 15 residues. Per germline, CDR1 MNHNY and CDR2 SVGAGI (reference sequence). With 4 bases clipped from V and 0 bases from J, the junction kept 4 bases outside the gene matches. The CDR3 here is CASSSLAGSTDTQYF. CDR3 nucleotide sequence: TGTGCCAGCAGTTCCTTAGCGGGTAGCACAGATACGCAGTATTTT.

This clone was found once. The J gene is TRBJ2-1, the V gene TRBV6-6, with 12 bases aligning to TRBD2. Germline V gene data show CDR1 as MNHNY and CDR2 as SVGAGI (reference sequence). The CDR3 loop spans 14 amino acids. Trimming at V came to 6 bases and at J to 5 bases, leaving 2 bases not matched to a gene. The CDR3: CASSRLAGDNEQFF. The CDR3 DNA sequence: TGTGCCAGCAGCAGACTAGCGGGAGACAATGAGCAGTTCTTC.

The chain combines TRBV7-2 with TRBJ2-5; no clear D gene. Germline CDR1 is SGHTA and CDR2 is FQGNSA. CDR3 length equals 12 residues. Trimming pared 2 bases from V and 5 bases from J, leaving 6 bases between. CDR3 in DNA: TGTGCCAGCAGCTTACAGAGGGAGACCCAGTACTTC. Translation: CASSLQRETQYF.

This clone was recorded once. CDR3 region: CASSVGEENTEAFF. The CDR3 DNA is TGTGCCAGCAGTGTCGGGGAGGAGAACACTGAAGCTTTCTTT. The V gene is TRBV2, the J gene TRBJ1-1; D is unclear. CDR1 is SNHLY and CDR2 is FYNNEI in the germline V gene. Trimming pared 4 bases from V and 1 base from J, leaving 10 bases between. This CDR3 spans 14 amino acids. Based on the CDR3 plus reference TRBV2 and TRBJ1-1, the full variable domain is EPEVTQTPSHQVTQMGQEVILRCVPISNHLYFYWYRQILGQKVEFLVSFYNNEISEKSEIFDDQFSVERPDGSNFTLKIRSTKLEDSAMYFCASSVGEENTEAFFGQGTRLTVV.